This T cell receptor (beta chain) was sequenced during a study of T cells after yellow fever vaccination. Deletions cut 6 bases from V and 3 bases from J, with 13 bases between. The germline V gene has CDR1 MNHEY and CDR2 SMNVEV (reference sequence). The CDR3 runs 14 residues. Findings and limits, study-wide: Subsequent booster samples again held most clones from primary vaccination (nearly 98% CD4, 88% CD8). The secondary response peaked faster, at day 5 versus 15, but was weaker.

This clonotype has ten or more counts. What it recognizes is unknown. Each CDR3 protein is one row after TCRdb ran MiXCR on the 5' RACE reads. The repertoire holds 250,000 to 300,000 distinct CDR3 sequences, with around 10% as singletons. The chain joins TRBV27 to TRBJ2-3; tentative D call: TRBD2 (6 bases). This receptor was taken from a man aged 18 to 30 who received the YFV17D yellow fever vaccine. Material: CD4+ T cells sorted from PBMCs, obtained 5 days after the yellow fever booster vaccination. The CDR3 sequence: CASRKWGVTDTQYF. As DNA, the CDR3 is TGTGCCAGCAGGAAATGGGGGGTAACAGATACGCAGTATTTT.